The 2 T cell receptor beta chains below all came from one sample that was sequenced in a study of T cell responses to AZD1222 COVID-19 vaccine. Clones were sequenced by immunoSEQ multiplex PCR, and TCRdb holds only the in-frame ones, with some missing. This table has approximately 97,000 clones, approximately 90% appearing once. This specimen consisted of peripheral blood, obtained on day 0 of AZD1222 vaccination. Receptor source: an adult in good health.

The chain combines TRBV5-4 with TRBJ1-5, with D unresolved. Germline CDR1 SGHNT, CDR2 YYREEE (reference sequence). Trimming took off 2 bases at V and 0 bases at J, with 12 bases between the two ends. This CDR3 spans 16 amino acids. The CDR3 DNA is TGTGCCAGCAGCTTATATCCCCATACTAGCAATCAGCCCCAGCATTTT. This codes for CASSLYPHTSNQPQHF. Full variable domain (rest looked up from reference TRBV5-4 and TRBJ1-5): ETGVTQSPTHLIKTRGQQVTLRCSSQSGHNTVSWYQQALGQGPQFIFQYYREEENGRGNFPPRFSGLQFPNYSSELNVNALELDDSALYLCASSLYPHTSNQPQHFGDGTRLSIL.

The rearrangement uses TRBV19 and TRBJ1-2; 8 bases agree with TRBD1. V gave up 2 bases and J gave up 4 bases; unmatched junction bases: 6. Germline V gives CDR1 LNHDA, CDR2 SQIVND (reference sequence). The CDR3 loop spans 15 amino acids. The CDR3: CASSITQGAGYGYTF. CDR3 nucleotide sequence: TGTGCCAGTAGTATAACCCAGGGGGCCGGCTATGGCTACACCTTC.